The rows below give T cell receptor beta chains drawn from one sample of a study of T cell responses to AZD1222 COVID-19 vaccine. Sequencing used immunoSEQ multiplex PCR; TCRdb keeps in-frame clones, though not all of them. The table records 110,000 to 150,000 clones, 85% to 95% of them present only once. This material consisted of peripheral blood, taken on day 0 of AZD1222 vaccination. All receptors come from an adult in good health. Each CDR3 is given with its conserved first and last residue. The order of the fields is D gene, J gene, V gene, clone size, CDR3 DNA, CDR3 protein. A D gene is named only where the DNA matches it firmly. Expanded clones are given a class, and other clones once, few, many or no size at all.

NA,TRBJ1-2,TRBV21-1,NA,TGTGCCAGCAGCAAGGGGGGCGGGGACAGGGTTCCCATTAACTATGGCTACACCTTC,CASSKGGGDRVPINYGYTF
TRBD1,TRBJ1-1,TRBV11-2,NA,TGTGCCAGCAGCTTAACCACAGGGGGCTTCACTGAAGCTTTCTTT,CASSLTTGGFTEAFF
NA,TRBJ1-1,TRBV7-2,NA,TGTGCCAGCAGCCGGGGGGGAGCAGGGAACACTGAAGCTTTCTTT,CASSRGGAGNTEAFF
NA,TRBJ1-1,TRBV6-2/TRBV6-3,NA,TGTGCCAGCAGTTACCGCCCGAACACTGAAGCTTTCTTT,CASSYRPNTEAFF
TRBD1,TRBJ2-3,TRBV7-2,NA,TGTGCCAGCAGCTCCTACCTCGACAGGGGAGATACGCAGTATTTT,CASSSYLDRGDTQYF
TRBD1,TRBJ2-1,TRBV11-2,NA,TGTGCCAGCAGCGCCTCAGGGGGACCATACAATGAGCAGTTCTTC,CASSASGGPYNEQFF
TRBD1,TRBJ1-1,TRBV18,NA,TGTGCCAGCTCGGCCGGGACAGGGGGCGAAGCTTTCTTT,CASSAGTGGEAFF
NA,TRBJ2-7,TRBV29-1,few,TGCAGCGTTGAAACGGCTGACTACGAGCAGTACTTC,CSVETADYEQYF
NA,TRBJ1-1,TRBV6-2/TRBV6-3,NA,TGTGCCAGCAGTTATGGTGTATCTGAAGCTTTCTTT,CASSYGVSEAFF
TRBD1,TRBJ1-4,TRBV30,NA,TGTGCCTGGAGTCGACAGGGGTCTTCTGAAAAACTGTTTTTT,CAWSRQGSSEKLFF
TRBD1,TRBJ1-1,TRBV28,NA,TGTGCCAGCAGGATCACAGGGGTGAACACTGAAGCTTTCTTT,CASRITGVNTEAFF